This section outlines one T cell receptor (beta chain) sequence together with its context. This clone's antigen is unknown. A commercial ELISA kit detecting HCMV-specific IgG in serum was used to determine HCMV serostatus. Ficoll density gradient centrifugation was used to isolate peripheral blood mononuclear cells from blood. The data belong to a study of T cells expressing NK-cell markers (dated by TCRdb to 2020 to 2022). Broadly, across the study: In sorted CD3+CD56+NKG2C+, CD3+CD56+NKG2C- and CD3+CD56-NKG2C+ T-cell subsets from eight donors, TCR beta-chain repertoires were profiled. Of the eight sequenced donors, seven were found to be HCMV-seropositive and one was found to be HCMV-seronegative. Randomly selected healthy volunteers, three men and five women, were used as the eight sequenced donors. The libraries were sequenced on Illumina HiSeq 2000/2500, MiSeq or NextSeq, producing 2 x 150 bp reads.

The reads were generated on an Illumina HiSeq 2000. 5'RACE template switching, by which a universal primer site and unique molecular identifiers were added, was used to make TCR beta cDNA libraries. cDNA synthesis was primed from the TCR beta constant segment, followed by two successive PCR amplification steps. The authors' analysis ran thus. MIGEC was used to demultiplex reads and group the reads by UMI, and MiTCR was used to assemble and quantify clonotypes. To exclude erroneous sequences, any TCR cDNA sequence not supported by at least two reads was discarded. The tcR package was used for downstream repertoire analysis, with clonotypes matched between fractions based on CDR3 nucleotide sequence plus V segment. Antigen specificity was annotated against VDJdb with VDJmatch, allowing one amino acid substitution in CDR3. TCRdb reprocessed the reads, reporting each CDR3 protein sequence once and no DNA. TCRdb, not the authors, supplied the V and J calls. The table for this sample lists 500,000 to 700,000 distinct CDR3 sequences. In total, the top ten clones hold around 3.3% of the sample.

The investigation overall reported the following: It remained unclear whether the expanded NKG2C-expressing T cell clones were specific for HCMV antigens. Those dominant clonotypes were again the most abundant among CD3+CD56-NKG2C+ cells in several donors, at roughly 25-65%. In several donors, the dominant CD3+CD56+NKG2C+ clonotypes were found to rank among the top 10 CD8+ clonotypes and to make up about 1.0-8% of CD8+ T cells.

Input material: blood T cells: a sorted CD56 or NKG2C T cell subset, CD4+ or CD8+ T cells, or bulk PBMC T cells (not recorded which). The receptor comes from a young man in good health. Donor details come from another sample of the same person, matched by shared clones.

The CDR3 region reads CASSYSIKPSSYNEQFF. The rearranged segments are TRBV6-2 or TRBV6-3 and TRBJ2-1; TCRdb's assignment of TRBD2 cannot be checked, as there is no DNA. From a lookup of the germline V gene, CDR1 and CDR2 are MNHEY and SVGEGT. The CDR3 numbers 17 residues from cysteine through phenylalanine. No DNA has been recorded.